Shown below are 17 T cell receptor beta chains from a single sample sequenced in a study of T cells in Graves' hyperthyroidism and ophthalmopathy. Researchers amplified the TCR beta CDR3 regions from RNA transcripts. With the HTBI primer set, the TCR CDR3 went through a first round of RT-PCR. MiXCR, run by TCRdb on the multiplex PCR reads, gives a single entry per CDR3 protein. The sample includes fewer than 550,000 distinct CDR3 sequences, about 15% seen only once; the top ten take approximately 7.5%. The sample comprised blood. The receptors stem from a woman aged 18-30 years with Graves' hyperthyroidism.

This clonotype was seen many times. The genes are TRBV14 and TRBJ2-7; no clear D gene. V was clipped by 4 bases and J by 1 base, with 14 bases between them. CDR1 and CDR2 (germline): SGHDN, FVKESK. This CDR3 is 15 amino acids long. The CDR3 sequence: CASSPELPGSYEQYF. CDR3 bases: TGTGCCAGCAGCCCCGAACTCCCCGGGTCCTACGAGCAGTACTTC.

The chain couples TRBV11-2 to TRBJ2-5; 11 nucleotides match TRBD1. Trimming at V came to 8 bases and at J to 4 bases, leaving 12 bases not matched to a gene. The length of the CDR3 is 16 residues. Looked up from germline, CDR1 is SGHAT and CDR2 is FQNNGV. CDR3 amino acids: CASRSPGTGGAETQYF. The CDR3 DNA sequence: TGTGCCAGCCGAAGCCCCGGGACAGGGGGGGCAGAGACCCAGTACTTC.

There are a few counts of this clonotype. The chain is built from TRBV12-3 or TRBV12-4 and TRBJ1-5; D is uncertain. The CDR3 totals 14 residues. Trimming removed 7 bases at V and 4 bases at J, with 14 bases between. The CDR3: CASTLSLTNQPQHF. CDR3 bases: TGTGCCAGCACCCTGTCTCTAACAAATCAGCCCCAGCATTTT.

This clonotype has at least ten counts. V usage is TRBV3-1 and J usage is TRBJ1-5; maybe TRBD1 (5 bases). The CDR3 runs 12 residues. V lost 3 bases to trimming and J lost 5 bases, with 5 bases between them. Germline CDR1 is LGHDT and CDR2 is YNNKEL (reference sequence). CDR3 amino acids: CASSQGDQPQHF. The DNA of the CDR3 is TGTGCCAGCAGCCAGGGGGATCAGCCCCAGCATTTT.

CDR3 protein: CAWSPSRTATAFF. DNA for the CDR3: TGTGCCTGGAGTCCCTCCAGGACGGCGACGGCTTTCTTT. This rearrangement joins TRBV30 to TRBJ1-1; D not certain. The V gene lost 2 bases and the J gene lost 11 bases, with 18 bases spanning the gap. CDR1 and CDR2 from the germline V gene are GTSNPN and SVGIG (reference sequence). This CDR3 has 13 residues.

This sequence joins TRBV28 and TRBJ1-2; possibly TRBD1 for D (5 bases). V was shortened by 8 bases and J by 6 bases, with 16 bases between the two germline ends. The germline CDR1 and CDR2 sequences are MDHEN and SYDVKM. This CDR3 region has 13 residues. In nucleotides, the CDR3 is TGTGCCAGCGGAGATGCAGGGCTGGATGGCTACACCTTC. Translation gives CASGDAGLDGYTF.

J is TRBJ1-1 and V is TRBV20-1, with 9 positions matching TRBD1. The CDR3 loop spans 15 amino acids. Germline V lookup: CDR1 DFQATT, CDR2 SNEGSKA (reference sequence). V shed 2 bases, J shed 4 bases, and the junction held 8 bases outside the gene matches. CDR3 bases: TGCAGTGCTAGACTACCGGGACAGGGACGCACTGAAGCTTTCTTT. This gives the protein CSARLPGQGRTEAFF.

Only a few counts were recorded for this clonotype. The genes are TRBV29-1 and TRBJ1-5; D may be TRBD1 (6 bases). The CDR3 has 13 amino acids. Germline values: CDR1 SQVTM, CDR2 ANQGSEA. V was clipped by 3 bases and J by 1 base, with 7 bases between them. CDR3 in amino acids: CSVDRGSNQPQHF. CDR3 DNA sequence: TGCAGCGTTGACAGGGGAAGCAATCAGCCCCAGCATTTT.

This clonotype was found many times. The chain carries TRBV5-6 and TRBJ1-5; D remains ambiguous. Trimming removed 7 bases from V and 2 bases from J, with 16 bases in between. The CDR3 runs to 15 residues. The germline V gene encodes CDR1 SGHDT and CDR2 YYEEEE. CDR3: CASWGGSGGNQPQHF. CDR3 in DNA: TGTGCCAGCTGGGGAGGTTCGGGTGGCAATCAGCCCCAGCATTTT.

This clonotype has a count of ten or more. The V and J genes are TRBV2 and TRBJ2-2; D remains unclear. Trimming stripped 4 bases from V and 6 bases from J, with 6 bases between. The V gene's germline CDR1 is SNHLY and CDR2 FYNNEI. This CDR3 has 12 amino acids. The CDR3 reads CASSGHAGELFF. The CDR3 bases are TGTGCCAGCAGTGGTCACGCCGGGGAGCTGTTTTTT.

There are a few counts of this clonotype. The chain carries TRBV24-1 and TRBJ1-2; D perhaps matches TRBD1 (6 bases). The CDR3 has 14 residues. Germline V gene lookup returns CDR1 KGHDR and CDR2 SFDVKD. V lost 3 bases and J 4 bases, leaving 11 bases between the germline ends. The CDR3 nucleotides read TGTGCCACCAGTGATCCCAGGGGCCCCTATGGCTACACCTTC. Translation: CATSDPRGPYGYTF.

This clonotype occurred many times. This rearrangement joins TRBV30 to TRBJ2-3, with D unclear. This CDR3 region has 13 residues. Germline V gives CDR1 GTSNPN, CDR2 SVGIG (reference sequence). V was pared by 3 bases and J by 4 bases, with 11 bases between. The CDR3 DNA reads TGTGCCTGGAGGGTCCCCCCCCCAGATACGCAGTATTTT. Translation gives CAWRVPPPDTQYF.

This clonotype showed up many times. This chain links TRBV7-6 with TRBJ1-3; 7 positions match TRBD1. CDR3 size: 13 residues. The V gene's germline CDR1 is SGHVS and CDR2 FNYEAQ. The V segment lost 5 bases and the J segment 11 bases; nucleotides outside the gene matches: 9. The CDR3 region is CASSGKTGSAIYF. The CDR3 region has the DNA TGTGCCAGCAGCGGAAAGACAGGGAGCGCCATATATTTT.

This clonotype was seen ten or more times. The rearrangement joins TRBV29-1 to TRBJ1-2, with D unresolved. The germline V gene has CDR1 SQVTM and CDR2 ANQGSEA. The CDR3 contains 12 residues. Trimming took 6 bases from V and 6 from J, leaving 14 bases between them. CDR3 residues: CSVMTRLDGYTF. The CDR3 DNA reads TGCAGCGTGATGACACGGCTCGATGGCTACACCTTC.

This clonotype was detected only a few times. This chain uses TRBV4-1 with TRBJ1-4; no firm D call. Germline CDR1 reads MGHRA; CDR2 reads YSYEKL. V was trimmed by 1 base and J by 0 bases, leaving 9 bases between them. This CDR3 contains 16 residues. CDR3 in DNA: TGCGCCAGCAGCCAAGTAAAGAGTGCAACTAATGAAAAACTGTTTTTT. Its protein is CASSQVKSATNEKLFF.

Many counts were recorded for this clonotype. V usage is TRBV7-6 and J usage is TRBJ2-7; D may be TRBD1 (6 bases). The V end lost 5 bases, the J end lost 4 bases, and 33 bases lay between the germline ends. The CDR3 runs to 20 residues. The germline V gene encodes CDR1 SGHVS and CDR2 FNYEAQ. CDR3 in amino acids: CASSPRAGGDGRNTRYEQYF. For the CDR3, the DNA is TGTGCCAGCAGCCCAAGGGCTGGGGGCGACGGCAGGAATACCCGGTACGAGCAGTACTTC.

This clonotype was seen repeatedly, ten times or more. The chain couples TRBV28 to TRBJ2-7; TRBD2 might be the D (6 bases). The ends were cut back, 3 bases at V and 5 bases at J, with 17 bases in the middle. CDR1 and CDR2 (germline): MDHEN, SYDVKM. The CDR3 is 15 amino acids. The CDR3 is CASSFPGDGGDEQYF. DNA of the CDR3: TGTGCCAGCAGTTTTCCGGGGGACGGAGGCGACGAGCAGTACTTC.